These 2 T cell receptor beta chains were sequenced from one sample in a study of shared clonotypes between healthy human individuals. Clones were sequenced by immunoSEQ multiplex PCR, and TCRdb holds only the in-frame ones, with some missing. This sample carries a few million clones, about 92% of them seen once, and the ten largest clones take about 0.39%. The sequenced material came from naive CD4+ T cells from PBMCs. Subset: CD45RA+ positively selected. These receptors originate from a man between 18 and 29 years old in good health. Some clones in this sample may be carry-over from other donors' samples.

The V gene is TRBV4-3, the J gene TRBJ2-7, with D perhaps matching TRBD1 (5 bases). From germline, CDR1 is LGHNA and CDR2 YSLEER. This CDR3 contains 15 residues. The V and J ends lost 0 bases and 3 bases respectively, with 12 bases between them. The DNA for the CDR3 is TGCGCCAGCAGCCAAGAGGTTGGGGCCGGCTACGAGCAGTACTTC. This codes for CASSQEVGAGYEQYF.

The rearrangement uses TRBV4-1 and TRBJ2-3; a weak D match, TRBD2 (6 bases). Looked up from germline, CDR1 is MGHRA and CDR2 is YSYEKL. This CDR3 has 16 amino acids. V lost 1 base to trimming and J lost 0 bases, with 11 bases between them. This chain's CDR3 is CASSQALASSTDTQYF. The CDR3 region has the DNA TGCGCCAGCAGCCAAGCACTAGCATCTAGCACAGATACGCAGTATTTT.